This is a list of T cell receptor beta chains from one sample in a study of blood T cell repertoires in COVID-19. Clones were sequenced by immunoSEQ multiplex PCR, and TCRdb holds only the in-frame ones, with some missing. The sample yields 250,000 or so clones, 89% seen once. The specimen sequenced was peripheral blood. The receptors here all came from a middle-aged woman who had recovered from COVID-19. The CDR3 runs from the conserved cysteine through the conserved F or W. Each record gives: clone size, J gene, V gene, D gene, CDR3 DNA, CDR3 protein. The D gene is left open where the match is weak. Some rows have no size entry. The others give once, few or many, or a class for an expanded clone.

clone_size: -; j_call: TRBJ1-6; v_call: TRBV2; d_call: -; cdr3_nt: TGTGCCAGCAGCTCCGGGGTGGTCTCACCCCTCCACTTT; cdr3_aa: CASSSGVVSPLHF
clone_size: -; j_call: TRBJ1-2; v_call: TRBV6-5; d_call: TRBD1; cdr3_nt: TGTGCCAGCAGCCTGACAGGGGACTATGGCTACACCTTC; cdr3_aa: CASSLTGDYGYTF
clone_size: -; j_call: TRBJ2-3; v_call: TRBV27; d_call: TRBD2; cdr3_nt: TGTGCCAGCAGTCCTACAGCGGGGGGCGGGGCGGATACGCAGTATTTT; cdr3_aa: CASSPTAGGGADTQYF
clone_size: -; j_call: TRBJ2-7; v_call: TRBV27; d_call: TRBD1; cdr3_nt: TGTGCCAGCAGTTCCTGGGTTGGGCAGGGGGTCCACGAGCAGTACTTC; cdr3_aa: CASSSWVGQGVHEQYF
clone_size: -; j_call: TRBJ1-2; v_call: TRBV2; d_call: -; cdr3_nt: TGTGCCAGCAGTGTAGGTGGGCAGACTAACTATGGCTACACCTTC; cdr3_aa: CASSVGGQTNYGYTF
clone_size: -; j_call: TRBJ1-5; v_call: TRBV12-3/TRBV12-4; d_call: -; cdr3_nt: TGTGCCAGCAGTCCCGGGAGCAATCAGCCCCAGCATTTT; cdr3_aa: CASSPGSNQPQHF
clone_size: -; j_call: TRBJ2-5; v_call: TRBV4-3; d_call: -; cdr3_nt: TGCGCCAGCAGCCAAGATGCACCCCGCGAGGGGGACCCTCAAGAGACCCAGTACTTC; cdr3_aa: CASSQDAPREGDPQETQYF
clone_size: -; j_call: TRBJ2-1; v_call: TRBV27; d_call: TRBD1; cdr3_nt: TGTGCCAGCAGTCCCGACCGAGTACAGGGGAATGAGCAGTTCTTC; cdr3_aa: CASSPDRVQGNEQFF
clone_size: -; j_call: TRBJ2-2; v_call: TRBV15; d_call: TRBD1; cdr3_nt: TGTGCCACCAGCAGAAGACCGGGACAGGGACGTGACGGGGAGCTGTTTTTT; cdr3_aa: CATSRRPGQGRDGELFF
clone_size: -; j_call: TRBJ2-2; v_call: TRBV4-3; d_call: -; cdr3_nt: TGCGCCAGCAGCCAAGGGATTAGCGTAACCGGGGAGCTGTTTTTT; cdr3_aa: CASSQGISVTGELFF
clone_size: -; j_call: TRBJ2-2; v_call: TRBV5-1; d_call: TRBD1; cdr3_nt: TGCGCCAGCAGGACCCTAAAAACAGGGGCGAACACCGGGGAGCTGTTTTTT; cdr3_aa: CASRTLKTGANTGELFF
clone_size: -; j_call: TRBJ1-4; v_call: TRBV18; d_call: -; cdr3_nt: TGTGCCAGCTCACCTCGGTTTGGTCAGGAGGATGAAAAACTGTTTTTT; cdr3_aa: CASSPRFGQEDEKLFF
clone_size: -; j_call: TRBJ2-3; v_call: TRBV5-8; d_call: TRBD1; cdr3_nt: TGTGCCAGCAGCTTGGCGACAGGGCTATCTAGCACAGATACGCAGTATTTT; cdr3_aa: CASSLATGLSSTDTQYF
clone_size: -; j_call: TRBJ2-1; v_call: TRBV19; d_call: -; cdr3_nt: TGTGCCAGTACGGAGGACTTGAGCTCCTACAATGAGCAGTTCTTC; cdr3_aa: CASTEDLSSYNEQFF
clone_size: -; j_call: TRBJ2-3; v_call: TRBV5-1; d_call: TRBD2; cdr3_nt: TGCGCCAGCACCCGAACTAGCGGATCAGATACGCAGTATTTT; cdr3_aa: CASTRTSGSDTQYF
clone_size: -; j_call: TRBJ2-7; v_call: TRBV5-1; d_call: TRBD2; cdr3_nt: TGCGCCAGCAGCTTGATGACTAGCGGGGGGCTCTACGAGCAGTACTTC; cdr3_aa: CASSLMTSGGLYEQYF
clone_size: once; j_call: TRBJ2-5; v_call: TRBV7-6; d_call: -; cdr3_nt: TGTGCCAGCAGCTTAGGGGTACGACAGCTCGGAGAGACCCAGTACTTC; cdr3_aa: CASSLGVRQLGETQYF
clone_size: -; j_call: TRBJ2-5; v_call: TRBV24-1; d_call: TRBD2; cdr3_nt: TGTGCCACCAGTGATTTGCACAGCGGGGGAGAGACCCAGTACTTC; cdr3_aa: CATSDLHSGGETQYF
clone_size: once; j_call: TRBJ2-2; v_call: TRBV6-6; d_call: TRBD2; cdr3_nt: TGTGCCAGCAGTTACTTTTCGGGAGGGCCCAGCGGGGAGCTGTTTTTT; cdr3_aa: CASSYFSGGPSGELFF
clone_size: -; j_call: TRBJ2-7; v_call: TRBV3-1/TRBV3-2; d_call: TRBD1; cdr3_nt: TGTGCCAGCAGCCAAGATTCAGGGGGCTACGAGCAGTACTTC; cdr3_aa: CASSQDSGGYEQYF
clone_size: -; j_call: TRBJ2-2; v_call: TRBV5-1; d_call: -; cdr3_nt: TGCGCCAGCAGTGGTGGGTCTAGCGACGGGGAGCTGTTTTTT; cdr3_aa: CASSGGSSDGELFF
clone_size: -; j_call: TRBJ1-1; v_call: TRBV3-1/TRBV3-2; d_call: TRBD1; cdr3_nt: TGTGCCAGCAGCCTAAGACAGGGGTGGACTGAAGCTTTCTTT; cdr3_aa: CASSLRQGWTEAFF
clone_size: -; j_call: TRBJ2-2; v_call: TRBV7-2; d_call: -; cdr3_nt: TGTGCCAGCAGCTACGCCGGGGGTAACACCGGGGAGCTGTTTTTT; cdr3_aa: CASSYAGGNTGELFF
clone_size: -; j_call: TRBJ2-1; v_call: TRBV10-2; d_call: -; cdr3_nt: TGCGCCAGCAAACTTTTCAATGAGCAGTTCTTC; cdr3_aa: CASKLFNEQFF
clone_size: -; j_call: TRBJ2-1; v_call: TRBV7-9; d_call: TRBD2; cdr3_nt: TGTGCCAGCAGCTTAGAGGTCGGGAGGGGCTACAATGAGCAGTTCTTC; cdr3_aa: CASSLEVGRGYNEQFF
clone_size: once; j_call: TRBJ2-3; v_call: TRBV16; d_call: -; cdr3_nt: TGTGCCAGCAGCCAATGGTCAAGAGATTCGGATACGCAGTATTTT; cdr3_aa: CASSQWSRDSDTQYF
clone_size: -; j_call: TRBJ2-3; v_call: TRBV3-1/TRBV3-2; d_call: TRBD2; cdr3_nt: TGTGCCAGCAGGGGAACTAGCGGGGGGGCAACAGATACGCAGTATTTT; cdr3_aa: CASRGTSGGATDTQYF
clone_size: -; j_call: TRBJ2-7; v_call: TRBV18; d_call: -; cdr3_nt: TGTGCCAGCTCAGGGGGACTGTCCTACGAGCAGTACTTC; cdr3_aa: CASSGGLSYEQYF
clone_size: once; j_call: TRBJ1-1; v_call: TRBV6-6; d_call: TRBD1; cdr3_nt: TGTGCCAGCAGACCAGGGGGCTACGGGACTGAAGCTTTCTTT; cdr3_aa: CASRPGGYGTEAFF
clone_size: once; j_call: TRBJ1-1; v_call: TRBV6-2/TRBV6-3; d_call: -; cdr3_nt: TGTGCCAGCAGTTACGGGGCCACTGAAGCTTTCTTT; cdr3_aa: CASSYGATEAFF
clone_size: -; j_call: TRBJ1-2; v_call: TRBV3-1/TRBV3-2; d_call: -; cdr3_nt: TGTGCCAGCAGCCAAGGAGCGCAGGGAAGGTTCTATGGCTACACCTTC; cdr3_aa: CASSQGAQGRFYGYTF
clone_size: -; j_call: TRBJ2-1; v_call: TRBV27; d_call: -; cdr3_nt: TGTGCCAGCACCCGGGACTTCCCAAACAATGAGCAGTTCTTC; cdr3_aa: CASTRDFPNNEQFF
clone_size: once; j_call: TRBJ1-3; v_call: TRBV5-5; d_call: -; cdr3_nt: TGTGCCAGCAGTTCCGGACAGTCCTCTGGAAACACCATATATTTT; cdr3_aa: CASSSGQSSGNTIYF
clone_size: -; j_call: TRBJ2-1; v_call: TRBV4-2; d_call: -; cdr3_nt: TGTGCCAGCAGCCAAGGGGGGGACCCCTACAATGAGCAGTTCTTC; cdr3_aa: CASSQGGDPYNEQFF
clone_size: -; j_call: TRBJ1-2; v_call: TRBV7-9; d_call: TRBD1; cdr3_nt: TGTGCCAGCAGCCAGGGGGACAGGAGCTATGGCTACACCTTC; cdr3_aa: CASSQGDRSYGYTF
clone_size: -; j_call: TRBJ2-5; v_call: TRBV19; d_call: TRBD1; cdr3_nt: TGTGCCAGTAGTAGGACAGGAGAAGAGACCCAGTACTTC; cdr3_aa: CASSRTGEETQYF